This record covers a single TCR beta chain. What it recognizes is unknown. V lost 6 bases and J lost 4, with 16 bases in between. The CDR3 length is 15 residues. CDR1 is MNHEY, CDR2 SVGAGI, per germline. The data derive from a study of T cell repertoires in cytomegalovirus infection. TCRdb reanalysed the reads using MiXCR and keeps one entry per CDR3 protein. The sample consists of roughly 730,000 distinct CDR3 sequences, 30% to 40% of them appearing once. The source was cultured PBMCs, collected from culture after CMV antigen stimulation. The chain is built from TRBV6-5 and TRBJ1-3, with D perhaps TRBD1 (6 bases). This sequence originates from a human donor in good health (CMV status not recorded). Some clones in this sample may be carry-over from other donors' samples. This CDR3 reads CASSKGQLRGNTIYF. CDR3 DNA sequence: TGTGCCAGCAGCAAGGGACAATTAAGAGGAAACACCATATATTTT.